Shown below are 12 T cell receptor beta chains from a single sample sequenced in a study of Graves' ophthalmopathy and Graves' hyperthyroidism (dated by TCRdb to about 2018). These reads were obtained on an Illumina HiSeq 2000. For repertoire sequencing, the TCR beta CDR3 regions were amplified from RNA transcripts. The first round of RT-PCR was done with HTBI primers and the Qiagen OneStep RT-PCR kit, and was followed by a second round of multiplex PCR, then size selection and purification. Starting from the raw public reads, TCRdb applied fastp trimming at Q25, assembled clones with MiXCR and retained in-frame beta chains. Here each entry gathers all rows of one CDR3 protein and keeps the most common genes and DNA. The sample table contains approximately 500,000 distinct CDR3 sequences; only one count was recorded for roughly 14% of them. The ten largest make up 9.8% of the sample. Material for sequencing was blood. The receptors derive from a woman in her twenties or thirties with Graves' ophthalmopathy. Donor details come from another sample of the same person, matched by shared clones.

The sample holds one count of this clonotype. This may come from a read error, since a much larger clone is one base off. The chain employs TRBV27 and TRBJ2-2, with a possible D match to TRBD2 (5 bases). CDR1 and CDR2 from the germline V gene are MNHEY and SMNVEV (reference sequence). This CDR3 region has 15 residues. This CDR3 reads CASRLGRTGTGELFF. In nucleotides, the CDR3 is TGTGCCAGCCGTTTAGGGCGGACTGGTACCGGGGAGCTGTTTTTT.

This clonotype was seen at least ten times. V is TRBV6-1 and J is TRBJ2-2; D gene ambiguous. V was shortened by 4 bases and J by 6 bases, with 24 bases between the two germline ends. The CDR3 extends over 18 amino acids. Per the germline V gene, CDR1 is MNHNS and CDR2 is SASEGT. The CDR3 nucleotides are TGTGCCAGCAGTGGGACCGGGTCCACCTTGATGGGCGCCGGGGAGCTGTTTTTT. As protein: CASSGTGSTLMGAGELFF.

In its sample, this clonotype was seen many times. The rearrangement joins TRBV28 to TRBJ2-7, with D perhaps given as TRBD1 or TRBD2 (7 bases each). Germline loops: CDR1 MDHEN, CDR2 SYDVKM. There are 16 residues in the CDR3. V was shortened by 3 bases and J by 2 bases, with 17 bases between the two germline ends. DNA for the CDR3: TGTGCCAGCAGTTTCCTCAGGGGGGGGCCTCCCTACGAGCAGTACTTC. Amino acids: CASSFLRGGPPYEQYF.

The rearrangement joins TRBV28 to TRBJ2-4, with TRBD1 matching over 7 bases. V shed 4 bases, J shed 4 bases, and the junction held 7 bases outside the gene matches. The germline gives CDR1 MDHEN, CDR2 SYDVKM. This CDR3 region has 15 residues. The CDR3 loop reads CASSSAGTAKNIQYF. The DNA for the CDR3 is TGTGCCAGCAGTTCCGCCGGGACAGCTAAAAACATTCAGTACTTC. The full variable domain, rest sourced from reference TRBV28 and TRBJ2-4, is DVKVTQSSRYLVKRTGEKVFLECVQDMDHENMFWYRQDPGLGLRLIYFSYDVKMKEKGDIPEGYSVSREKKERFSLILESASTNQTSMYLCASSSAGTAKNIQYFGAGTRLSVL.

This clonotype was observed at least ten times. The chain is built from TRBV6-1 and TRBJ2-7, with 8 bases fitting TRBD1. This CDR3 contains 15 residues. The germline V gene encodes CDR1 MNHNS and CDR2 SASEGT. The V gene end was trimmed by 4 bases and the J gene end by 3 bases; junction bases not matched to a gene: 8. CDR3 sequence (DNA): TGTGCCAGCAGTGTCCACTGGACAGGGATCTACGAGCAGTACTTC. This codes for CASSVHWTGIYEQYF.

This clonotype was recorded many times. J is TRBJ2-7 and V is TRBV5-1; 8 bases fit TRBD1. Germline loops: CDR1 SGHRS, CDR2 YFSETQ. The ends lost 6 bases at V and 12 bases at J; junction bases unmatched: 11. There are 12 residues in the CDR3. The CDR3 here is CASTDGSGQVYF. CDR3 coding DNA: TGCGCCAGCACGGATGGGTCGGGACAGGTGTACTTC.

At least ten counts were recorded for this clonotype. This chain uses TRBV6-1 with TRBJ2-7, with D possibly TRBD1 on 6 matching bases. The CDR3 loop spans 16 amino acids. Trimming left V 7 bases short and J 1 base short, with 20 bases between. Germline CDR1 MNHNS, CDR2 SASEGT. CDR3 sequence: CASKWTDRWGSYEQYF. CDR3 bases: TGTGCCAGCAAGTGGACAGACCGATGGGGGTCCTACGAGCAGTACTTC.

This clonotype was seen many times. CDR3 nucleotides: TGTGCCAGCAGTTCTACGGGGAGTACCTACGAGCAGTACTTC. Amino acid sequence: CASSSTGSTYEQYF. The chain combines TRBV28 with TRBJ2-7, with a possible D match to TRBD2 (5 bases). The germline V gene encodes CDR1 MDHEN and CDR2 SYDVKM. The CDR3 has 14 residues. V lost 4 bases to trimming and J lost 2 bases, with 12 bases between them.

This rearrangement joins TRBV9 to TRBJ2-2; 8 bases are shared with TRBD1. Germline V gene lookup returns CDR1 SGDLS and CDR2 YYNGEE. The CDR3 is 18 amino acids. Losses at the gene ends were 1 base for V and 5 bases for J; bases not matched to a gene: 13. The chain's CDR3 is CASSVTSLQGVGTGELFF. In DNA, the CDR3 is TGTGCCAGCAGCGTAACTTCATTACAGGGGGTTGGAACCGGGGAGCTGTTTTTT.

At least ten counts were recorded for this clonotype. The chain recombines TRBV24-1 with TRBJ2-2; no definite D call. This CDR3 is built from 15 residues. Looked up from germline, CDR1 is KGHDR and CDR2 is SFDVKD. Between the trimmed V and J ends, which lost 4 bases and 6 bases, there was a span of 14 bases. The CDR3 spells CATSDPGIFPGELFF. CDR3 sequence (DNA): TGTGCCACCAGTGACCCCGGCATTTTCCCCGGGGAGCTGTTTTTT.

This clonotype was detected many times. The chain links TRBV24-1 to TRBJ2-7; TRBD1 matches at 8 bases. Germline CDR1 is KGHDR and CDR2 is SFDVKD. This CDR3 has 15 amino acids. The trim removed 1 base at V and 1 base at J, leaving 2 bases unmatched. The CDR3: CATSDFRGRSYEQYF. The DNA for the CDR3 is TGTGCCACCAGTGATTTCAGGGGGCGATCCTACGAGCAGTACTTC.

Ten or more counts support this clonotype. The CDR3, as DNA: TGTGCCACTGGGCAGCAAGAGACCCAGTACTTC. Amino acid sequence: CATGQQETQYF. The J gene is TRBJ2-5, the V gene TRBV24-1, with D unresolved. The CDR3 is made up of 11 amino acids. The germline V gene has CDR1 KGHDR and CDR2 SFDVKD. V lost 10 bases and J 2 bases, leaving 7 bases between the germline ends.